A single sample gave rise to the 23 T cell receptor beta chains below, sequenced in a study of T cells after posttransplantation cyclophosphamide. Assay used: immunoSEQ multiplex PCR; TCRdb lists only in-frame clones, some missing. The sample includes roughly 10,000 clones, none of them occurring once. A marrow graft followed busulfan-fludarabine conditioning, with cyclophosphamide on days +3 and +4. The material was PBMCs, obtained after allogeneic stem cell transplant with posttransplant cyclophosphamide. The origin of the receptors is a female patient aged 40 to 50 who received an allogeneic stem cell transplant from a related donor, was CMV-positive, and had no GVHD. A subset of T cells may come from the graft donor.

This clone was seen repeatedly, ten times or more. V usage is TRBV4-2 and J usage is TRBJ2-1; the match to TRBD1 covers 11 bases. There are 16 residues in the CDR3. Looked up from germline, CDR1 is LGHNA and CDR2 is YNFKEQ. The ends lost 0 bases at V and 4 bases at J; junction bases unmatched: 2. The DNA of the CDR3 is TGTGCCAGCAGCCAAGAAGGGACAGGGGGATACAATGAGCAGTTCTTC. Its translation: CASSQEGTGGYNEQFF.

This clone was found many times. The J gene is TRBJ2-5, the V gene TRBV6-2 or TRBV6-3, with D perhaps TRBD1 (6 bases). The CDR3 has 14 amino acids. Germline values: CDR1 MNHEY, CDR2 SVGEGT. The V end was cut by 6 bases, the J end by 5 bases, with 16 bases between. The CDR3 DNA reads TGTGCCAGCAGCGAGGACAGCCGGAGGGAGACCCAGTACTTC. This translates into CASSEDSRRETQYF.

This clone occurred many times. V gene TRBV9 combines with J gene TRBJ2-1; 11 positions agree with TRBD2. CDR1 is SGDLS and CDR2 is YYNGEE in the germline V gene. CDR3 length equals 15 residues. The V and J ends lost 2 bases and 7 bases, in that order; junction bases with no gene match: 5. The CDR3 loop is CASSVGSGGANEQFF. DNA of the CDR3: TGTGCCAGCAGCGTGGGTAGCGGGGGGGCTAATGAGCAGTTCTTC.

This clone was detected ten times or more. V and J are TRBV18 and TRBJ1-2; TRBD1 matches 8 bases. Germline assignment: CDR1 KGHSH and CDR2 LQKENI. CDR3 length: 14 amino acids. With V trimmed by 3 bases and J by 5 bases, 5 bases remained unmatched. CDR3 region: CASSPRTGKYGYTF. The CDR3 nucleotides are TGTGCCAGCTCACCTCGGACAGGGAAGTATGGCTACACCTTC.

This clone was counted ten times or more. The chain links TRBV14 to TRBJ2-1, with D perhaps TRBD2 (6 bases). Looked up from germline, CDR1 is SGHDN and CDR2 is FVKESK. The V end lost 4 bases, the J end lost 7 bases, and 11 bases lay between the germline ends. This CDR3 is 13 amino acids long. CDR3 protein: CASSRAGQNEQFF. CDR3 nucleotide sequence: TGTGCCAGCAGCCGGGCGGGGCAAAATGAGCAGTTCTTC.

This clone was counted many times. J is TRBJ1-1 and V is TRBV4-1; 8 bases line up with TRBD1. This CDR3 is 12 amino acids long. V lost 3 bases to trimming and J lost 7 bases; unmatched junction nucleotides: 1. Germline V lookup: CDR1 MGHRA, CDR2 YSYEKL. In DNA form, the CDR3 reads TGCGCCAGCAGCCAGGACAGGGATGAAGCTTTCTTT. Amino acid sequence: CASSQDRDEAFF.

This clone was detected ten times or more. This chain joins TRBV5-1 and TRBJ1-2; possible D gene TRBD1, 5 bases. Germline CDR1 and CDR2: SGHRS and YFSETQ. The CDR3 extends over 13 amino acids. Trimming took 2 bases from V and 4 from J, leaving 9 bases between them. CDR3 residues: CASSLDSFYGYTF. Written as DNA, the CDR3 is TGCGCCAGCAGCTTAGACAGCTTCTATGGCTACACCTTC.

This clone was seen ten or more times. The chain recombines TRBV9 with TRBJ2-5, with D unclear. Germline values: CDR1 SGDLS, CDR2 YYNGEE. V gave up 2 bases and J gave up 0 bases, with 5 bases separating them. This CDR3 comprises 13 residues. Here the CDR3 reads CASSVLYQETQYF. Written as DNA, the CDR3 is TGTGCCAGCAGCGTCCTGTACCAAGAGACCCAGTACTTC.

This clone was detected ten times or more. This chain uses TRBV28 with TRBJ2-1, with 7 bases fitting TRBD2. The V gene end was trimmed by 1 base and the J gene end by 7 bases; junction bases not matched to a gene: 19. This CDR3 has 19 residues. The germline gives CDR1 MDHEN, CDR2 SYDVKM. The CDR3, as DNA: TGTGCCAGCAGTTTATATTTTAGCGGGCGAAAATATCTCCTAAATGAGCAGTTCTTC. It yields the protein CASSLYFSGRKYLLNEQFF.

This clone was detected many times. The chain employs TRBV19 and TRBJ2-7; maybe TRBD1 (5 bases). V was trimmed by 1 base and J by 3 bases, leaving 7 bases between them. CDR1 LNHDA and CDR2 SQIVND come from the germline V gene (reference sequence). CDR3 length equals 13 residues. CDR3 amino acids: CASSIGQFYEQYF. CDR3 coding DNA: TGTGCCAGTAGTATAGGACAGTTCTACGAGCAGTACTTC.

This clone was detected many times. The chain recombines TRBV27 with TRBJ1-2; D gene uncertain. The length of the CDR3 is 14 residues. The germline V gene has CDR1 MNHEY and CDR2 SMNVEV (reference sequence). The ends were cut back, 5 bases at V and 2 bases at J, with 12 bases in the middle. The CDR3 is CASSPLQLNYGYTF. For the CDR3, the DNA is TGTGCCAGCAGTCCTCTACAGCTAAACTATGGCTACACCTTC.

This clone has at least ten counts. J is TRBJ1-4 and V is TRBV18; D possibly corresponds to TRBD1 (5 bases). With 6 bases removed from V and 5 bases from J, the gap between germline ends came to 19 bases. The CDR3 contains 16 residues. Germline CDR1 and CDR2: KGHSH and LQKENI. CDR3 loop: CASSPLQARGNEKLFF. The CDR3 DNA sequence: TGTGCCAGCTCTCCCCTACAGGCTCGGGGGAATGAAAAACTGTTTTTT.

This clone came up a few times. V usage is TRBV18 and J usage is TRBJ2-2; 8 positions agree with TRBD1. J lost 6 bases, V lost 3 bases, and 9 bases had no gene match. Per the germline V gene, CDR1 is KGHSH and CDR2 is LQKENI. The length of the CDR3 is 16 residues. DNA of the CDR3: TGTGCCAGCTCACCGACAGGGGCAACGACACCCGGGGAGCTGTTTTTT. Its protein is CASSPTGATTPGELFF.

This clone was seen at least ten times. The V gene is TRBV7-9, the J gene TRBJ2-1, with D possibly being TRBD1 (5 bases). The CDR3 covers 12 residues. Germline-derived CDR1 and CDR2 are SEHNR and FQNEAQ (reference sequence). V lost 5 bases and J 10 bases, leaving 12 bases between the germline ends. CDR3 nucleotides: TGTGCCAGCAGCCCCTCAGGGTGGGAGCAGTTCTTC. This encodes CASSPSGWEQFF.

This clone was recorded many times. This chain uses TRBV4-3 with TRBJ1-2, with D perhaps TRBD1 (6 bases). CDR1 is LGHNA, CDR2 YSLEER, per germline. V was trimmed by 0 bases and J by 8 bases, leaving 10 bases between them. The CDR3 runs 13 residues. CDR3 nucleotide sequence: TGCGCCAGCAGCCAAGACAGGGGTTTAGGCTACACCTTC. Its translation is CASSQDRGLGYTF.

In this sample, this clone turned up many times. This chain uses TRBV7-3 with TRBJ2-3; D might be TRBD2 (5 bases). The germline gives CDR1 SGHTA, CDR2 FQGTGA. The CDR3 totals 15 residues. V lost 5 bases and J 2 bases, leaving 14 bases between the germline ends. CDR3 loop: CASSPTGSFTDTQYF. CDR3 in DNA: TGTGCCAGCAGCCCCACGGGGAGTTTCACAGATACGCAGTATTTT.

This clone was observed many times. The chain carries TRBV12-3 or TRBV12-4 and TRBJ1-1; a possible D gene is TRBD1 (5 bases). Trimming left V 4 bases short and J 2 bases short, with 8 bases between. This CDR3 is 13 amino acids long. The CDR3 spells CASSYRGNTEAFF. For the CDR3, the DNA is TGTGCCAGCAGTTATAGGGGAAACACTGAAGCTTTCTTT.

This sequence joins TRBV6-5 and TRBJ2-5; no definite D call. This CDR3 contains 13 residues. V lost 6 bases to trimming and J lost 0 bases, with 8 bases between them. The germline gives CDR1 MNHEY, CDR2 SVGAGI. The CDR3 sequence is CASSAQYQETQYF. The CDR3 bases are TGTGCCAGCAGCGCCCAGTACCAAGAGACCCAGTACTTC.

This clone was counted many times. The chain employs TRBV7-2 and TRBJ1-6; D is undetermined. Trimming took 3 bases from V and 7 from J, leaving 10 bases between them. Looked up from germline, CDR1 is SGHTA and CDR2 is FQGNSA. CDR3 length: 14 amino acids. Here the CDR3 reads CASSLIQANSPLHF. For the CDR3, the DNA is TGTGCCAGCAGCTTGATTCAGGCCAATTCACCCCTCCACTTT.

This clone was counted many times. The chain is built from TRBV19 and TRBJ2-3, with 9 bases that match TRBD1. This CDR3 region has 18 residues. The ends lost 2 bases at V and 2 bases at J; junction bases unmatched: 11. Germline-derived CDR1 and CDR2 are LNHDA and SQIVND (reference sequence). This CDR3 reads CASSITGTGFSLTDTQYF. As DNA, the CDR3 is TGTGCCAGTAGTATAACCGGGACAGGGTTTTCCCTCACAGATACGCAGTATTTT.

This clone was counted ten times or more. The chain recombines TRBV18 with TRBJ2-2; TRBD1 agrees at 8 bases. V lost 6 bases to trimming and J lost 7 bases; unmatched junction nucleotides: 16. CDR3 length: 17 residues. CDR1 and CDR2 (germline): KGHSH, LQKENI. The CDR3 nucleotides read TGTGCCAGCTCCCCCCGGGGAGCCGGGACAGGCTTCGGGGAGCTGTTTTTT. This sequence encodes CASSPRGAGTGFGELFF.

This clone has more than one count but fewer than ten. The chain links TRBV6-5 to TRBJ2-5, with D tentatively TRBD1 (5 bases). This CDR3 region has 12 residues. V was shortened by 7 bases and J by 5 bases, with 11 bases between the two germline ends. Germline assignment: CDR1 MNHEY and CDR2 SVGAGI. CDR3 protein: CASKGMEETQYF. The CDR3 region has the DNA TGTGCCAGCAAGGGGATGGAGGAGACCCAGTACTTC.

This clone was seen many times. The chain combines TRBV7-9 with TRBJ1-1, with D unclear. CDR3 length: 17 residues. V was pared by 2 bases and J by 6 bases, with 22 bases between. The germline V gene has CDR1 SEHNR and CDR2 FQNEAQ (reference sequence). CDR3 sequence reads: CASSLPRGLPLDAEAFF. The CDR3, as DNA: TGTGCCAGCAGCTTACCCCGGGGTTTACCTCTGGACGCTGAAGCTTTCTTT.